The 21 T cell receptor beta chains in this list originate from one sample, sequenced in a study of blood T cell repertoires in COVID-19. The data were produced by immunoSEQ multiplex PCR, yet TCRdb's version contains in-frame clones alone and is incomplete. This table has just over 350,000 clones, 70% to 90% appearing once. The sample was peripheral blood. The source is an older woman with COVID-19, enrolled during active disease.

The chain combines TRBV30 with TRBJ1-1; 10 bases match TRBD1. The CDR3 runs 14 residues. Trimming cost V 7 bases and J 2 bases; bases outside gene matches: 7. CDR1 is GTSNPN and CDR2 is SVGIG in the germline V gene (reference sequence). The CDR3 nucleotides are TGTGCCTTTAATCGGGACAGGGGAAACACTGAAGCTTTCTTT. It translates to CAFNRDRGNTEAFF.

J is TRBJ1-2 and V is TRBV6-1, with a possible D match to TRBD1 (5 bases). V was clipped by 3 bases and J by 1 base, with 9 bases between them. The V gene's germline CDR1 is MNHNS and CDR2 SASEGT. CDR3 length: 14 amino acids. CDR3 region: CASSEDKYNYGYTF. The CDR3 DNA reads as TGTGCCAGCAGTGAGGACAAATATAACTATGGCTACACCTTC.

This clone was picked up one time. Germline and junction disagree at one end, which may indicate a read error. The chain combines TRBV7-9 with TRBJ1-3; D possibly corresponds to TRBD1 (6 bases). Germline V lookup: CDR1 SEHNR, CDR2 FQNEAQ (reference sequence). The CDR3 has 14 amino acids. The CDR3 spells CASTLQGPGNTVYF. CDR3 in DNA: TGTGCCAGCACCCTACAGGGCCCAGGAAACACCGTATATTTT. Filled out from reference TRBV7-9 and TRBJ1-3, the complete variable domain reads DTGVSQNPRHKITKRGQNVTFRCDPISEHNRLYWYRQTLGQGPEFLTYFQNEAQLEKSRLLSDRFSAERPKGSFSTLEIQRTEQGDSAMYLCASTLQGPGNTVYFGEGSWLTVV.

The rearrangement uses TRBV11-2 and TRBJ1-5; 8 nucleotides line up with TRBD1. Germline CDR1 reads SGHAT; CDR2 reads FQNNGV. The V gene end was trimmed by 3 bases and the J gene end by 5 bases; junction bases not matched to a gene: 0. This CDR3 is 13 amino acids long. The CDR3 protein is CASSLTGDQPQHF. CDR3 sequence (DNA): TGTGCCAGCAGCTTGACAGGGGATCAGCCCCAGCATTTT.

The rearrangement joins TRBV6-5 to TRBJ1-2, with D tentatively TRBD1 (5 bases). The CDR3 has 13 residues. The V gene's germline CDR1 is MNHEY and CDR2 SVGAGI. Trimming shortened V by 6 bases and J by 4 bases, and 12 bases separated the two germline ends. Here the CDR3 DNA reads TGTGCCAGCAGCCAGACAGTTATCTATGGCTACACCTTC. Translating gives CASSQTVIYGYTF.

The gene calls are TRBV10-3 and TRBJ2-3; D is perhaps TRBD2 (6 bases). The germline V gene has CDR1 ENHRY and CDR2 SYGVKD. This CDR3 has 16 residues. The V end was cut by 1 base, the J end by 1 base, with 12 bases between. The CDR3 bases are TGTGCCATCAGTGAGTACAACGGGGGAGGCACAGATACGCAGTATTTT. Translating it yields CAISEYNGGGTDTQYF.

This clone was recorded a few times. CDR3 sequence: CAWDPTTGGYTF. In DNA form, the CDR3 reads TGTGCCTGGGACCCAACGACTGGAGGCTACACCTTC. The chain recombines TRBV30 with TRBJ1-2; D gene ambiguous. Per germline, CDR1 GTSNPN and CDR2 SVGIG (reference sequence). Trimming cost V 5 bases and J 8 bases, with 15 bases left between them. The CDR3 is made up of 12 amino acids.

The V and J genes are TRBV7-9 and TRBJ2-7; D uncertain. V was shortened by 1 base and J by 0 bases, with 10 bases between the two germline ends. This CDR3 contains 15 residues. Per the germline V gene, CDR1 is SEHNR and CDR2 is FQNEAQ (reference sequence). The CDR3 DNA reads as TGTGCCAGCAGCTTAGTTTCAGGTTCCTCCTACGAGCAGTACTTC. Its protein product is CASSLVSGSSYEQYF.

The chain joins TRBV7-2 to TRBJ2-1, with TRBD2 identical over 10 bases. V trimming: 2 bases; J trimming: 3 bases; junction bases outside the gene matches: 7. Germline V gene data show CDR1 as SGHTA and CDR2 as FQGNSA. This CDR3 contains 17 residues. CDR3 region: CASSLMASGGLYNEQFF. In DNA, the CDR3 is TGTGCCAGCAGCTTAATGGCTAGCGGGGGCCTCTACAATGAGCAGTTCTTC.

The V call is TRBV18, the J call TRBJ2-7; D might be TRBD1 (5 bases). Germline V CDR1 and CDR2: KGHSH, LQKENI. Between the trimmed V and J ends, which lost 6 bases and 3 bases, there was a span of 12 bases. The CDR3 sequence is 13 residues long. Here the CDR3 reads CASSSDSFYEQYF. Written as DNA, the CDR3 is TGTGCCAGCTCCTCCGACAGTTTCTACGAGCAGTACTTC.

The V call is TRBV10-2, the J call TRBJ2-3; 7 nucleotides match TRBD2. CDR1 is WSHSY and CDR2 is SAAADI in the germline V gene. The CDR3 runs to 13 residues. The ends lost 6 bases at V and 3 bases at J; junction bases unmatched: 3. As DNA, the CDR3 is TGCGCCAGCAGGTCAGCGGGAACAGATACGCAGTATTTT. This encodes CASRSAGTDTQYF.

The rearrangement uses TRBV11-3 and TRBJ2-7; 8 nucleotides agree with TRBD1. The V and J ends lost 5 bases and 2 bases, in that order; junction bases with no gene match: 2. Germline V gene sequence: CDR1 SGHNT, CDR2 YENEEA. This CDR3 region has 13 residues. The CDR3 DNA reads as TGTGCCAGCAGCGTGGGACAGGCCTACGAGCAGTACTTC. The encoded protein is CASSVGQAYEQYF. Drawing the rest from reference TRBV11-3 and TRBJ2-7, the complete variable domain is EAGVVQSPRYKIIEKKQPVAFWCNPISGHNTLYWYLQNLGQGPELLIRYENEEAVDDSQLPKDRFSAERLKGVDSTLKIQPAELGDSAVYLCASSVGQAYEQYFGPGTRLTVT.

V gene TRBV3-1 (or the pseudogene TRBV3-2) combines with J gene TRBJ2-1; 10 bases are a match to TRBD2. V shed 3 bases and J 9 bases; nucleotides not matched to a gene: 5. The CDR3 sequence is 14 residues long. CDR1 and CDR2 (germline): LGHDT, YNNKEL (reference sequence). In DNA, the CDR3 is TGTGCCAGCAGCCAGGCTAGCGGGGGAGGTGAGCAGTTCTTC. This codes for CASSQASGGGEQFF.

V gene TRBV30 combines with J gene TRBJ2-1; TRBD1 is a possible D gene (6 bases). The CDR3 length is 15 residues. V was pared by 3 bases and J by 8 bases, with 20 bases between. From germline, CDR1 is GTSNPN and CDR2 SVGIG (reference sequence). The CDR3: CAWRRPWGRWHEQFF. CDR3 DNA sequence: TGTGCCTGGAGGCGCCCGTGGGGGCGCTGGCATGAGCAGTTCTTC.

The rearrangement joins TRBV20-1 to TRBJ2-7; unclear D gene. Germline lookup yields CDR1 DFQATT and CDR2 SNEGSKA (reference sequence). Between the trimmed V and J ends, which lost 3 bases and 2 bases, there was a span of 5 bases. This CDR3 region has 11 residues. In DNA form, the CDR3 reads TGCAGTGCTAGTTCTGCCTACGAGCAGTACTTC. This codes for CSASSAYEQYF.

The chain has TRBV5-1 and TRBJ1-4; 7 nucleotides match TRBD1. The CDR3 spans 14 residues. With V trimmed by 4 bases and J by 6 bases, 6 bases remained unmatched. Germline V gene data show CDR1 as SGHRS and CDR2 as YFSETQ. The CDR3 region is CASSRQGRDEKLFF. DNA of the CDR3: TGCGCCAGCAGCCGACAGGGTCGGGATGAAAAACTGTTTTTT.

The J gene is TRBJ1-1, the V gene TRBV3-1 (or the pseudogene TRBV3-2); D is undetermined. The CDR3 has 13 residues. The V end was cut by 5 bases, the J end by 3 bases, with 10 bases between. Looked up from germline, CDR1 is LGHDT and CDR2 is YNNKEL (reference sequence). As DNA, the CDR3 is TGTGCCAGCAGCTTCCCTGGAGACACTGAAGCTTTCTTT. As protein: CASSFPGDTEAFF.

The V and J genes are TRBV7-8 and TRBJ2-2, with 10 bases fitting TRBD1. V shed 5 bases, J shed 5 bases, and the junction held 5 bases outside the gene matches. The CDR3 runs 15 residues. CDR1 is SGHVS and CDR2 is FQNEAQ in the germline V gene. The CDR3 region has the DNA TGTGCCAGCAGCGGAGGACAGGGGGGAACCGGGGAGCTGTTTTTT. Residues: CASSGGQGGTGELFF.

The V gene is TRBV12-3 or TRBV12-4, the J gene TRBJ1-1; 8 nucleotides match TRBD1. The CDR3 runs to 13 residues. V lost 8 bases and J lost 1; bases outside the gene matches: 3. CDR3 in DNA: TGTGCCAGCGGACAGGGACCGAACACTGAAGCTTTCTTT. As protein: CASGQGPNTEAFF.

The V gene is TRBV4-2, the J gene TRBJ1-1, with D possibly TRBD1 on 5 matching bases. The CDR3 is 14 amino acids. V lost 1 base, J lost 2 bases, and 8 bases lay in between. In germline, CDR1 is LGHNA, CDR2 YNFKEQ. The CDR3 bases are TGTGCCAGCAGCCAAGTGGGGGGAAACACTGAAGCTTTCTTT. Translation: CASSQVGGNTEAFF.

This rearrangement joins TRBV4-1 to TRBJ1-2; D is perhaps TRBD1 (6 bases). The CDR3 consists of 15 residues. Germline loops: CDR1 MGHRA, CDR2 YSYEKL. Deletions cut 1 base from V and 2 bases from J, with 11 bases between. Here the CDR3 reads CASSQGGQRNYGYTF. The CDR3 bases are TGCGCCAGCAGCCAAGGAGGACAGCGAAACTATGGCTACACCTTC.